A selection of T cell receptor beta chains follows, all from one sample in a study of blood T cell repertoires in COVID-19. The method was immunoSEQ multiplex PCR; TCRdb's version includes in-frame clones alone and lacks a portion of them. The top ten hold approximately 16% of the sample, which has 150,000 to 200,000 clones, more than 75% seen once. The specimen sequenced was PBMCs or T cells enriched from blood (not recorded which). The receptor set was obtained from a woman between 50 and 59 years old with acute COVID-19. Each CDR3 is given with its conserved first and last residue. Each record gives: clone size, J gene, V gene, D gene, CDR3 DNA, CDR3 protein. The D gene is left open where the match is weak. The listing skips clone size in some rows; elsewhere it reads once, few, many or a size class.

abundance: -
j_gene: TRBJ2-3
v_gene: TRBV7-8
d_gene: -
CDR3nt: TGTGCCAGCAGCTTCAACAGGGTCACAGATACGCAGTATTTT
CDR3aa: CASSFNRVTDTQYF

abundance: -
j_gene: TRBJ2-1
v_gene: TRBV5-4
d_gene: TRBD2
CDR3nt: TGTGCCAGCAGCTTGGAGCGGGGGGTTTACAATGAGCAGTTCTTC
CDR3aa: CASSLERGVYNEQFF

abundance: -
j_gene: TRBJ1-5
v_gene: TRBV28
d_gene: TRBD1
CDR3nt: TGTGCCAGCAGTCCCCCACTTACCGGCAGGGGGATTAATCAGCCCCAGCATTTT
CDR3aa: CASSPPLTGRGINQPQHF

abundance: -
j_gene: TRBJ1-2
v_gene: TRBV5-1
d_gene: TRBD1
CDR3nt: TGCGCCAGCAGCTTGACGGGACAGAACTATGGCTACACCTTC
CDR3aa: CASSLTGQNYGYTF

abundance: -
j_gene: TRBJ2-1
v_gene: TRBV30
d_gene: TRBD2
CDR3nt: TGTGCCTGGAGTGTAGGGACTAGCGTCCTGTTCTTC
CDR3aa: CAWSVGTSVLFF

abundance: -
j_gene: TRBJ2-3
v_gene: TRBV19
d_gene: TRBD1
CDR3nt: TGTGCCAGTAGTATAGAGAGGGGGCTGACAGATACGCAGTATTTT
CDR3aa: CASSIERGLTDTQYF

abundance: -
j_gene: TRBJ2-3
v_gene: TRBV4-1
d_gene: TRBD2
CDR3nt: TGCGCCAGCAGCCAAGGACTAGCGGGGGGTTGGGATACGCAGTATTTT
CDR3aa: CASSQGLAGGWDTQYF

abundance: -
j_gene: TRBJ1-4
v_gene: TRBV2
d_gene: -
CDR3nt: TGTGCCAGCAACCGGGACTCCACTCCTAATGAAAAACTGTTTTTT
CDR3aa: CASNRDSTPNEKLFF

abundance: -
j_gene: TRBJ1-5
v_gene: TRBV28
d_gene: TRBD1
CDR3nt: TGTGCTACATACCGGGACAGGGGGCAGCCCCAGCATTTT
CDR3aa: CATYRDRGQPQHF

abundance: few
j_gene: TRBJ1-5
v_gene: TRBV27
d_gene: TRBD1
CDR3nt: TGTGCCAGCAGGCCGGGACAGGGGGCTCAGCCCCAGCATTTT
CDR3aa: CASRPGQGAQPQHF